These T cell receptor beta chains were read from a single sample in a study of T cells in Graves' hyperthyroidism and ophthalmopathy. TCRdb re-analysed the multiplex PCR reads in MiXCR, keeping a single row per CDR3 protein. The table has around 600,000 distinct CDR3 sequences, more than 14% seen once. The specimen sequenced was blood. The receptors originated from a woman in her fifties or sixties with Graves' ophthalmopathy. Each CDR3 is given with its conserved first and last residue. The order of the fields is V gene, clone size, J gene, D gene, CDR3 DNA, CDR3 protein. A D gene is named only where the DNA matches it firmly. Expanded clones are given a class, and other clones once, few, many or no size at all.

>TRBV7-2|many|TRBJ2-3|NA
TGTGCCAGCAGCTTAAGGATGCTGCAGACACGCACAGATACGCAGTATTTT
CASSLRMLQTRTDTQYF
>TRBV7-3|NA|TRBJ1-3|TRBD1
TGTGCTAGCAGCGCCCCTGGGACAGGGGCTCACACCATATATTTT
CASSAPGTGAHTIYF
>TRBV6-6|many|TRBJ2-7|TRBD2
TGTGCCAGCAGTTACTTGGGGGGGGGTCGAGGGTACTCCTACGAGCAGTACTTC
CASSYLGGGRGYSYEQYF
>TRBV5-1|many|TRBJ2-7|NA
TGCGCCAGCAGCTTGGACGGGGCTAAGGACGAGCAGTACTTC
CASSLDGAKDEQYF
>TRBV19|NA|TRBJ2-7|NA
TGTGCCAGTACCCCCACAGGGATCTCCTACGAGCAGTACTTC
CASTPTGISYEQYF
>TRBV10-3|NA|TRBJ2-5|NA
TGTGCCATCAGTATACAGGGCGGGGAGACCCAGTACTTC
CAISIQGGETQYF
>TRBV7-8|NA|TRBJ2-2|TRBD2
TGTGCCAGCAGCTTAGCTGGAGCGGGAGGGCCAGACACCGGGGAGCTGTTTTTT
CASSLAGAGGPDTGELFF
>TRBV20-1|many|TRBJ2-1|NA
TGCAGTGCTAGAGATGATAGCAGGACAAGCTCCTACAATGAGCAGTTCTTC
CSARDDSRTSSYNEQFF
>TRBV14|NA|TRBJ2-5|TRBD2
TGTGCCAGCAGCCAAGAGACTAGCGGGAGTTTGAGGGAGACCCAGTACTTC
CASSQETSGSLRETQYF
>TRBV5-1|many|TRBJ2-1|NA
TGCGCCAGCAGCCAAGCCGGACTGGATAACAATGAGCAGTTCTTC
CASSQAGLDNNEQFF
>TRBV7-3|many|TRBJ1-1|TRBD1
TGTGCCAGCAGCTTGAGACAGGGGGTTGGTGAAGCTTTCTTT
CASSLRQGVGEAFF
>TRBV7-3|NA|TRBJ1-3|NA
TGTGCCAGCAGCTTACTTCAGGGTGGAAACACCATATATTTT
CASSLLQGGNTIYF
>TRBV30|many|TRBJ1-1|NA
TGTGCCTCCCAACGGGGGAACACTGAAGCTTTCTTT
CASQRGNTEAFF